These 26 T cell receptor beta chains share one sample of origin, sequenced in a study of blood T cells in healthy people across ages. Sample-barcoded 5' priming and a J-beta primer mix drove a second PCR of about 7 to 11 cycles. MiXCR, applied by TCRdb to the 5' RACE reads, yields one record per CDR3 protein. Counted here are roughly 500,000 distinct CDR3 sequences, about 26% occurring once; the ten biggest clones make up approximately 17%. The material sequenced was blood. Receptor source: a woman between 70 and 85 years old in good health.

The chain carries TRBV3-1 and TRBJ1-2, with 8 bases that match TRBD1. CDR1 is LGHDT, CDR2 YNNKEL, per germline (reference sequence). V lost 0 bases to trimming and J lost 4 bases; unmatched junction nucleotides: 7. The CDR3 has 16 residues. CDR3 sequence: CASSQDAGQGTYGYTF. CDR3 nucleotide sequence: TGTGCCAGCAGCCAAGATGCCGGACAGGGTACCTATGGCTACACCTTC.

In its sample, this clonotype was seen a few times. This chain's CDR3 is CASSQEGAVGGYTF. CDR3 DNA sequence: TGTGCCAGCAGCCAAGAAGGGGCCGTAGGGGGCTACACCTTC. The rearrangement joins TRBV3-1 to TRBJ1-2; D may be TRBD1 (5 bases). The CDR3 runs to 14 residues. Germline CDR1 reads LGHDT; CDR2 reads YNNKEL (reference sequence). The germline V and J ends were trimmed by 0 bases and 8 bases, with 13 bases remaining between them.

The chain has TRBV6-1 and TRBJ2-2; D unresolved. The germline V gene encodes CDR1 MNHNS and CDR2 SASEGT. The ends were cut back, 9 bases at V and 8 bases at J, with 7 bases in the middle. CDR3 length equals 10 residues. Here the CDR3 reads CASGEGELFF. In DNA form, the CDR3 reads TGTGCCAGTGGAGAGGGGGAGCTGTTTTTT.

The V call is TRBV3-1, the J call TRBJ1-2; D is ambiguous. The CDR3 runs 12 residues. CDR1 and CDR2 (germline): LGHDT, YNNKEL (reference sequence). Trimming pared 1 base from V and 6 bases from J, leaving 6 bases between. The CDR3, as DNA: TGTGCCAGCAGCCAAGCCATCAATGGCTACACCTTC. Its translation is CASSQAINGYTF.

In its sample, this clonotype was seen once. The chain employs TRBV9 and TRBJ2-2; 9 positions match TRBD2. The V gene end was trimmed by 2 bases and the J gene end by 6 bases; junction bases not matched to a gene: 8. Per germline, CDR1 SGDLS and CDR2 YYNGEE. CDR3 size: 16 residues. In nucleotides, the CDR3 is TGTGCCAGCAGCGTTCGCGGGGGGGCGACGGCCGGGGAGCTGTTTTTT. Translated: CASSVRGGATAGELFF.

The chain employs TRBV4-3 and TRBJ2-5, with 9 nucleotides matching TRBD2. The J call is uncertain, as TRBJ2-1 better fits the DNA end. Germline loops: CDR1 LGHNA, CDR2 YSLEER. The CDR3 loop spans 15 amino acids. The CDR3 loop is CASSQEGSGGSEQFF. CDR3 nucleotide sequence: TGCGCCAGCAGCCAAGAGGGTAGCGGGGGAAGTGAGCAGTTCTTC.

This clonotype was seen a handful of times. The CDR3 DNA is TGTGCCATCGTCGAGGGCCCATGGGGCGCTGAAGCTTTCTTT. Its protein product is CAIVEGPWGAEAFF. This sequence joins TRBV10-3 and TRBJ1-1, with a weak D call TRBD1 (5 bases). V gave up 8 bases and J gave up 6 bases, with 19 bases separating them. Germline V gives CDR1 ENHRY, CDR2 SYGVKD. The CDR3 has 14 residues.

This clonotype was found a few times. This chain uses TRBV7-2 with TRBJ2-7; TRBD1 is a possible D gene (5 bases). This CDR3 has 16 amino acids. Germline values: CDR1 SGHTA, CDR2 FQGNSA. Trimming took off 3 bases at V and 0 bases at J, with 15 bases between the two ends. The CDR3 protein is CTSSLNRPSSSYEQYF. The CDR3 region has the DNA TGTACCAGCAGCTTGAACAGGCCATCTAGCTCCTACGAGCAGTACTTC.

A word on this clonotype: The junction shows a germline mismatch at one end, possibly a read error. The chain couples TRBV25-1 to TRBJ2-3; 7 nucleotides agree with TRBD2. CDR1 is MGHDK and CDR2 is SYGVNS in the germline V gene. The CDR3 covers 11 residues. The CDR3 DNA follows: TGTGCCAGCAGTGAAGGGGGGGACGCAGTATTT. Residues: CASSEGGDAVF.

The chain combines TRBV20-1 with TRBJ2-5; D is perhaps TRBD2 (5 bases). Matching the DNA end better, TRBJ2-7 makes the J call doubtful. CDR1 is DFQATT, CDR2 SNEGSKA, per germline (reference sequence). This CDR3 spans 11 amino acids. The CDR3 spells CSAFGEYEQYF. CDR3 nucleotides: TGCAGTGCTTTCGGGGAGTACGAGCAGTACTTC.

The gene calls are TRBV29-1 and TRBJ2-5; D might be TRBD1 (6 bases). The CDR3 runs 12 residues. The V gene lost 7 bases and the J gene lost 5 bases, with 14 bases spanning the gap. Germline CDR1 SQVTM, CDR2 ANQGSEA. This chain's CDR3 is CSADRSRETQYF. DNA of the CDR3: TGCAGCGCCGACAGGTCTCGTGAGACCCAGTACTTC.

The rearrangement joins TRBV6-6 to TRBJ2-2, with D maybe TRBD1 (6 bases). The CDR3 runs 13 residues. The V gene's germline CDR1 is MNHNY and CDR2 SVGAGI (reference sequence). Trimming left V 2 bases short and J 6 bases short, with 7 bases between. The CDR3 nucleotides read TGTGCCAGCAGTTACCAGGGGCCCGGGGAGCTGTTTTTT. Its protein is CASSYQGPGELFF.

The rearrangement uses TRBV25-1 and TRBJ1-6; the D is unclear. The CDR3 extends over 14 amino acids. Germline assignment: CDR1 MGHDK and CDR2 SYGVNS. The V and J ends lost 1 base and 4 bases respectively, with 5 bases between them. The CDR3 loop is CASSELGYNSPLHF. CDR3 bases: TGTGCCAGCAGTGAATTGGGGTATAATTCACCCCTCCACTTT. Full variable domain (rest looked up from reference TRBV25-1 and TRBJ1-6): EADIYQTPRYLVIGTGKKITLECSQTMGHDKMYWYQQDPGMELHLIHYSYGVNSTEKGDLSSESTVSRIRTEHFPLTLESARPSHTSQYLCASSELGYNSPLHFGNGTRLTVT.

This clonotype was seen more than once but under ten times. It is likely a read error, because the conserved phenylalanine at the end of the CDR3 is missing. CDR3 sequence (DNA): TGTGCCAGCAGGGGCGGGGGAGACATTCAGTACCTC. Its protein product is CASRGGGDIQYL. The chain joins TRBV3-1 to TRBJ2-4; 7 bases are shared with TRBD2. The CDR3 extends over 12 amino acids. V shed 6 bases, J shed 8 bases, and the junction held 4 bases outside the gene matches. Germline V gene lookup returns CDR1 LGHDT and CDR2 YNNKEL (reference sequence).

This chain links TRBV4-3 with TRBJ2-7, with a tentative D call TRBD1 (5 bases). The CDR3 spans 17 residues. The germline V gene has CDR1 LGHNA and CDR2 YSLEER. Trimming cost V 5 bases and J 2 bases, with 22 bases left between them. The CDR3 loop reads CASSDRSPGQGAYEQYF. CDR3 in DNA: TGCGCCAGCAGCGACCGTTCCCCCGGGCAGGGTGCCTACGAGCAGTACTTC.

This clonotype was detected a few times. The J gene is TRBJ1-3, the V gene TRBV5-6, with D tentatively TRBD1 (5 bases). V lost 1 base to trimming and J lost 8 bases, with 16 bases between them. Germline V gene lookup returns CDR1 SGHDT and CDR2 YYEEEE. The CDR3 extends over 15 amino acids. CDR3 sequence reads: CASSLRDRKIDTIYF. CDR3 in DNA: TGTGCCAGCAGCTTGAGGGACCGTAAGATCGACACCATATATTTT. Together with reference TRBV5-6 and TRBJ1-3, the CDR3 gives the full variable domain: DAGVTQSPTHLIKTRGQQVTLRCSPKSGHDTVSWYQQALGQGPQFIFQYYEEEERQRGNFPDRFSGHQFPNYSSELNVNALLLGDSALYLCASSLRDRKIDTIYFGEGSWLTVV.

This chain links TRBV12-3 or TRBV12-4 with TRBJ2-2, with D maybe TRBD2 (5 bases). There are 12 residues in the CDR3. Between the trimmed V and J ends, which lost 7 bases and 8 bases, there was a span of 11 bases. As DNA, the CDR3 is TGTGCCAGCATCACGAGGGTAGGGGAGCTGTTTTTT. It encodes CASITRVGELFF.

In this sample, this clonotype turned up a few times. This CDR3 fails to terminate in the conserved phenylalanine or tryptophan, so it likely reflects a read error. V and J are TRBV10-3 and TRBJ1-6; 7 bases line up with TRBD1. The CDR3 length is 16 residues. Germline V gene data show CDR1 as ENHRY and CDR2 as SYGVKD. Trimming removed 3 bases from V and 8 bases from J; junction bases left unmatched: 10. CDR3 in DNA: TGTGCCATCAGTGACCAATTGACAGGGAAGGATTCACCCCTCCACCTT. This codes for CAISDQLTGKDSPLHL.

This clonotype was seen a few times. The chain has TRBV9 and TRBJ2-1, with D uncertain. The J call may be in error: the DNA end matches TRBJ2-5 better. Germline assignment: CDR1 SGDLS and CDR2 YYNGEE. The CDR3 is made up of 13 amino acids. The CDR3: CASSVASWETQYF. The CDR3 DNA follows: TGTGCCAGCAGCGTAGCTTCGTGGGAGACCCAGTACTTC.

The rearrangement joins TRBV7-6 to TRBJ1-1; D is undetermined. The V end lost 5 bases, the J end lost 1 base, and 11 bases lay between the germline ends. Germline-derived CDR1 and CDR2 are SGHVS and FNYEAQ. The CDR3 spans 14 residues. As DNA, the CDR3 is TGTGCCAGCAGCCCCGGTCCCAGGAACACTGAAGCTTTCTTT. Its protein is CASSPGPRNTEAFF.

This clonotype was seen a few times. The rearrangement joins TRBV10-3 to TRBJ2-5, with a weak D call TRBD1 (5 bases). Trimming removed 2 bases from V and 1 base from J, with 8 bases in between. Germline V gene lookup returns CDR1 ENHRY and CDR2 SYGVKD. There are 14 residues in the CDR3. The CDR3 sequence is CAISEKGPQETQYF. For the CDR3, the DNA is TGTGCCATCAGTGAGAAGGGGCCCCAAGAGACCCAGTACTTC.

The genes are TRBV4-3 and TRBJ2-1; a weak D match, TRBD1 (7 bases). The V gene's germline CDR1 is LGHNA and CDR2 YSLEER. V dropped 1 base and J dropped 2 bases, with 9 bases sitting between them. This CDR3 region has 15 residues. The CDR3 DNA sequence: TGCGCCAGCAGCCAAGTCAGGGGGGCCTACAATGAGCAGTTCTTC. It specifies CASSQVRGAYNEQFF.

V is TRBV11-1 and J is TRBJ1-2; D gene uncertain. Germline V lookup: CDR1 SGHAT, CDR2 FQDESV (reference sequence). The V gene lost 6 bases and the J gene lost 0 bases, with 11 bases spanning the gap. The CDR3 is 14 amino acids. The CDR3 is CASSPDTANYGYTF. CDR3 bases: TGTGCCAGCAGTCCTGACACGGCTAACTATGGCTACACCTTC.

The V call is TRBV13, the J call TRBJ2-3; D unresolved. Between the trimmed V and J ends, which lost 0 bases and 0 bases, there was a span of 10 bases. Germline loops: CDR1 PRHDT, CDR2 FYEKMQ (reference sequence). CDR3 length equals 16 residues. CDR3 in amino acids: CASSLGGLSSTDTQYF. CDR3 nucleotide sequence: TGTGCCAGCAGCTTAGGTGGCCTATCTAGCACAGATACGCAGTATTTT.

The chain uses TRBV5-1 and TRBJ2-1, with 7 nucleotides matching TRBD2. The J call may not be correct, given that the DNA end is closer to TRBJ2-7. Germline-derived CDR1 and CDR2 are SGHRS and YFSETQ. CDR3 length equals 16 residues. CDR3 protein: CASSLLGGTGTYEQYF. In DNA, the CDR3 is TGCGCCAGCAGCTTGCTGGGGGGGACGGGTACCTACGAGCAGTACTTC.

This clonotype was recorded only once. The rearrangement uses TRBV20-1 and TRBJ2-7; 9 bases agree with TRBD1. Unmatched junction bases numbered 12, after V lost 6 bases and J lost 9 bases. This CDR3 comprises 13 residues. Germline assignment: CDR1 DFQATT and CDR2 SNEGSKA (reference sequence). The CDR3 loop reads CSAKWTGVNGQYF. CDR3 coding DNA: TGCAGTGCCAAATGGACAGGGGTGAACGGGCAGTACTTC.